Listed here are 15 T cell receptor beta chains from one sample, sequenced in a study of blood T cells in healthy people across ages. A second about 7 to 11 cycle PCR used barcoded and J-beta primers. TCRdb analysed the 5' RACE reads with MiXCR anew, one entry per CDR3 protein. Seen here are approximately 1.5 million distinct CDR3 sequences, around 35% observed once, and the top ten hold around 11%. The sample taken for sequencing was blood. The source is a woman aged 25 to 39 in good health.

The chain employs TRBV6-2 or TRBV6-3 and TRBJ2-3; 7 positions agree with TRBD1. The CDR3 runs 15 residues. The J segment lost 6 bases and the V segment lost 7 bases, leaving 13 bases of the junction unmatched. CDR1 and CDR2 from the germline V gene are MNHEY and SVGEGT. CDR3 sequence reads: CASTGQAMVGDTQYF. As DNA, the CDR3 is TGTGCCAGCACTGGACAGGCAATGGTTGGGGATACGCAGTATTTT.

The chain recombines TRBV27 with TRBJ2-7; D not resolved. This CDR3 comprises 12 residues. V was shortened by 10 bases and J by 3 bases, with 13 bases between the two germline ends. Germline CDR1 MNHEY, CDR2 SMNVEV (reference sequence). CDR3 amino acids: CATRLPYYEQYF. The CDR3 nucleotides read TGTGCCACCAGGCTTCCCTACTACGAGCAGTACTTC.

The gene calls are TRBV27 and TRBJ2-7, with D maybe TRBD2 (6 bases). CDR1 MNHEY and CDR2 SMNVEV come from the germline V gene (reference sequence). The CDR3 has 14 residues. V dropped 0 bases and J dropped 3 bases, with 9 bases sitting between them. For the CDR3, the DNA is TGTGCCAGCAGTTTATCGGGAGGTTGCTACGAGCAGTACTTC. As protein: CASSLSGGCYEQYF.

This clonotype turned up a few times. This chain links TRBV6-6 with TRBJ2-7, with 8 bases lining up with TRBD2. CDR3 length: 14 residues. J lost 2 bases, V lost 8 bases, and 8 bases had no gene match. From germline, CDR1 is MNHNY and CDR2 SVGAGI (reference sequence). The CDR3 DNA reads as TGTGCCAGCGTGAGCGGGGGAGGTGCCTACGAGCAGTACTTC. Protein: CASVSGGGAYEQYF.

This clonotype has more than one count but fewer than ten. At one end, the junction sequence differs from germline, possibly due to a read error. This chain uses TRBV7-3 with TRBJ2-1; 9 bases fit TRBD2. The CDR3 covers 17 residues. Germline loops: CDR1 SGHTA, CDR2 FQGTGA. The CDR3 DNA reads TGTGCCAGCAGCTCGGGTAGCGGGAGTGATCGTTACAGTGAGCAGTTCTTC. This codes for CASSSGSGSDRYSEQFF.

In its sample, this clonotype was seen a few times. This chain connects TRBV9 to TRBJ1-5, with unresolved D. V was clipped by 2 bases and J by 0 bases, with 15 bases between them. Germline V gene sequence: CDR1 SGDLS, CDR2 YYNGEE. The CDR3 contains 17 residues. CDR3 DNA sequence: TGTGCCAGCAGCGTCACGGACGCCACGGATAGCAATCAGCCCCAGCATTTT. Protein: CASSVTDATDSNQPQHF. Supplemented by reference TRBV9 and TRBJ1-5, the full variable domain reads DSGVTQTPKHLITATGQRVTLRCSPRSGDLSVYWYQQSLDQGLQFLIQYYNGEERAKGNILERFSAQQFPDLHSELNLSSLELGDSALYFCASSVTDATDSNQPQHFGDGTRLSIL.

V and J are TRBV7-3 and TRBJ2-4; D is ambiguous. The closer fit of TRBJ2-7 to the DNA end suggests the J call may be wrong. This CDR3 has 14 residues. Germline-derived CDR1 and CDR2 are SGHTA and FQGTGA. The CDR3 spells CASSLFVGRDEQYF. CDR3 nucleotides: TGTGCCAGCAGCTTATTTGTGGGCCGGGACGAGCAGTACTTC.

This chain links TRBV20-1 with TRBJ2-5; 11 nucleotides agree with TRBD2. Germline trimming cut 0 bases from V and 2 bases from J; bases unmatched to any gene: 17. Germline V gene sequence: CDR1 DFQATT, CDR2 SNEGSKA (reference sequence). The CDR3 is 20 amino acids. The CDR3 DNA is TGCAGTGCTAGAGATTGGGCCCGTAGAAGACTAGCGGGACTACAAGAGACCCAGTACTTC. Encoded protein: CSARDWARRRLAGLQETQYF.

This chain joins TRBV20-1 and TRBJ2-3; 13 nucleotides agree with TRBD2. The V segment lost 5 bases and the J segment 3 bases; nucleotides outside the gene matches: 17. The CDR3 runs 19 residues. CDR1 is DFQATT, CDR2 SNEGSKA, per germline (reference sequence). The chain's CDR3 is CSAGNPTTTSGGITDTQYF. The CDR3 nucleotides are TGCAGTGCTGGAAACCCCACAACGACTAGCGGGGGGATTACAGATACGCAGTATTTT.

As DNA, the CDR3 is TGCAGTGCTATTAAGACAGACCCCAATCAGCCCCAGCATTTT. Its translation: CSAIKTDPNQPQHF. V usage is TRBV20-1 and J usage is TRBJ1-5; tentative D call: TRBD1 (5 bases). This CDR3 region has 14 residues. The ends were cut back, 4 bases at V and 3 bases at J, with 13 bases in the middle. Germline assignment: CDR1 DFQATT and CDR2 SNEGSKA (reference sequence).

In its sample, this clonotype was seen a few times. This sequence joins TRBV15 and TRBJ2-3; a possible D gene is TRBD1 (6 bases). This CDR3 comprises 15 residues. Germline loops: CDR1 LNHNV, CDR2 YYDKDF (reference sequence). Trimming removed 3 bases at V and 5 bases at J, with 15 bases between. The CDR3 DNA follows: TGTGCCACCAGCAGTCCCGGGACACTCATAGATACGCAGTATTTT. It translates to CATSSPGTLIDTQYF.

This clonotype has a handful of counts. The V and J genes are TRBV28 and TRBJ2-1, with TRBD2 identical over 10 bases. The CDR3 loop spans 15 amino acids. Germline CDR1 and CDR2: MDHEN and SYDVKM. With 7 bases clipped from V and 4 bases from J, the junction kept 7 bases outside the gene matches. CDR3 loop: CASNSPSGRYNEQFF. The CDR3 DNA follows: TGTGCCAGCAATTCCCCTAGCGGGAGATACAATGAGCAGTTCTTC.

This clonotype was observed at least ten times. The chain uses TRBV29-1 and TRBJ2-7; D possibly matches TRBD1 or TRBD2 (5 bases each). V shed 6 bases and J shed 0 bases, with 12 bases lying between them. This CDR3 has 13 residues. Germline CDR1 is SQVTM and CDR2 is ANQGSEA. The CDR3 sequence: CSVGRGVSYEQYF. CDR3 nucleotides: TGCAGCGTGGGACGAGGGGTCTCCTACGAGCAGTACTTC.

This clonotype was counted ten times or more. V is TRBV10-3 and J is TRBJ2-3; the D is unclear. Deletions cut 11 bases from V and 6 bases from J, with 15 bases between. Germline CDR1 is ENHRY and CDR2 is SYGVKD. The CDR3 is made up of 12 amino acids. CDR3 amino acids: CAVAGFGDTQYF. The CDR3 region has the DNA TGTGCCGTAGCAGGTTTCGGCGATACGCAGTATTTT.

This clonotype was seen a handful of times. CDR3 nucleotide sequence: TGTGCCAGCAGTCCCACTCGAGACGCGGGAGTAAGCTACGAGCAGTACTTC. Its protein is CASSPTRDAGVSYEQYF. This chain joins TRBV6-2 or TRBV6-3 and TRBJ2-5, with 7 bases that match TRBD2. With the DNA end fitting TRBJ2-7 better, the J assignment may be wrong. The CDR3 is made up of 17 amino acids. The germline CDR1 and CDR2 sequences are MNHEY and SVGEGT.